This T cell receptor beta chain emerged from a study of identical twins. Germline V gene sequence: CDR1 SGDLS, CDR2 YYNGEE. CDR3 length: 17 amino acids. The ends were cut back, 3 bases at V and 1 base at J, with 19 bases in the middle. This clonotype showed up just a few times. Its target is not known. Overall study results and limits: Conclusions leaned on cross-sectional statistical analysis and did not track the same donors over time. With abundant cord blood beta clonotypes, insertions were fewer; memory repertoires showed no such pattern.

A single record per CDR3 protein comes from TCRdb applying MiXCR to the 5' RACE reads. The table shows about 1.7 million distinct CDR3 sequences, with 32% occurring only once. The chain links TRBV9 to TRBJ2-5, with D perhaps matching TRBD2 (5 bases). This sequence was found in a newborn girl in good health. The specimen sequenced was cord blood. In nucleotides, the CDR3 is TGTGCCAGCAGCGCATACCACCCCGGGATGCTCCAAGAGACCCAGTACTTC. It encodes CASSAYHPGMLQETQYF.